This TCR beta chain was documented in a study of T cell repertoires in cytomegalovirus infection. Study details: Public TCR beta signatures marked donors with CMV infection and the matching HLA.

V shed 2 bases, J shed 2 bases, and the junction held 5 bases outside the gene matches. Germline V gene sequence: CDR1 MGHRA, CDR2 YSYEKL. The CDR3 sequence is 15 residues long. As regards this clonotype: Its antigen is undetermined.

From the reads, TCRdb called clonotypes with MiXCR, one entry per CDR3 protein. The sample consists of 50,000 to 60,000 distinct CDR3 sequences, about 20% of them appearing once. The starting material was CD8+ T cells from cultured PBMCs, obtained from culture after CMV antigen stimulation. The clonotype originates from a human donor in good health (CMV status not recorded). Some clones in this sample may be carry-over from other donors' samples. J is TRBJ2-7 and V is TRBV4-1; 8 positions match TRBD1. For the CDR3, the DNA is TGCGCCAGCAGCCAACCGACAGGGGTCACCTACGAGCAGTACTTC. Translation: CASSQPTGVTYEQYF.